The 5 T cell receptor beta chains below were found in one sample sequenced in a study of graft-versus-host responses after intestinal transplantation. Their specific antigens are unknown. Clones were sequenced by immunoSEQ multiplex PCR, and TCRdb holds only the in-frame ones, with some missing. The repertoire holds fewer than 120,000 clones, 93% seen once, with 0.4% to 0.55% in the top ten. Sample: unstimulated CD8+ T cells sorted from spleen or lymph node cells, taken before intestinal transplant. These TCRs come from a human donor who received an intestinal transplant.

The chain is built from TRBV27 and TRBJ2-1, with 12 bases fitting TRBD1. Trimming at V came to 2 bases and at J to 7 bases, leaving 6 bases not matched to a gene. The CDR3 contains 16 residues. The germline CDR1 and CDR2 sequences are MNHEY and SMNVEV (reference sequence). The CDR3 spells CASSLVGQGAWNEQFF. DNA of the CDR3: TGTGCCAGCAGTTTAGTGGGACAGGGGGCTTGGAATGAGCAGTTCTTC.

The chain joins TRBV15 to TRBJ1-2, with D unclear. CDR3 length: 16 amino acids. With 0 bases removed from V and 4 bases from J, the gap between germline ends came to 15 bases. Germline loops: CDR1 LNHNV, CDR2 YYDKDF (reference sequence). The CDR3 reads CATSRDNTAGRYGYTF. The CDR3 DNA reads as TGTGCCACCAGCAGAGATAACACGGCTGGTCGCTATGGCTACACCTTC.

The chain uses TRBV9 and TRBJ2-7, with a weak D call TRBD1 (6 bases). Germline lookup yields CDR1 SGDLS and CDR2 YYNGEE. The CDR3 spans 12 residues. V gave up 4 bases and J gave up 5 bases, with 10 bases separating them. The CDR3 sequence is CASSPGTNEQYF. CDR3 in DNA: TGTGCCAGCAGCCCGGGGACAAACGAGCAGTACTTC.

The rearrangement links TRBV6-6 to TRBJ2-7; 8 bases agree with TRBD2. The CDR3 loop spans 14 amino acids. V was clipped by 4 bases and J by 3 bases; unmatched bases: 5. The germline V gene has CDR1 MNHNY and CDR2 SVGAGI (reference sequence). CDR3 coding DNA: TGTGCCAGCAGTTCCGGGGGGGGCAGCTACGAGCAGTACTTC. Its protein product is CASSSGGGSYEQYF.

The CDR3 DNA reads as TGTGCCAGCAGTTTATACGAGTTGGAGACCCAGTACTTC. Its translation: CASSLYELETQYF. The V gene is TRBV27, the J gene TRBJ2-5; D gene ambiguous. The CDR3 contains 13 residues. V lost 1 base and J lost 5, with 8 bases in between. Germline CDR1 reads MNHEY; CDR2 reads SMNVEV (reference sequence).